The 24 T cell receptor beta chains given below trace back to one sample, sequenced in a study of T cells in Graves' hyperthyroidism and ophthalmopathy. Authors of the study amplified TCR beta CDR3 regions from RNA transcripts. Carried out on the TCR CDR3, a first-round RT-PCR used the HTBI primer set. TCRdb reanalysed the multiplex PCR reads using MiXCR and keeps one entry per CDR3 protein. Of over 250,000 distinct CDR3 sequences listed, 12% to 15% are singletons. The sample taken for sequencing was blood. These receptors all stem from a woman aged 40 to 50 with Graves' ophthalmopathy.

This clonotype was detected many times. The rearrangement uses TRBV28 and TRBJ2-2; D remains unclear. The germline gives CDR1 MDHEN, CDR2 SYDVKM. The CDR3 extends over 14 amino acids. The ends were cut back, 3 bases at V and 1 base at J, with 6 bases in the middle. Written as DNA, the CDR3 is TGTGCCAGCAGTTTCTTACAGAACACCGGGGAGCTGTTTTTT. Amino acids: CASSFLQNTGELFF. The full variable domain, its missing parts supplied by reference TRBV28 and TRBJ2-2, is DVKVTQSSRYLVKRTGEKVFLECVQDMDHENMFWYRQDPGLGLRLIYFSYDVKMKEKGDIPEGYSVSREKKERFSLILESASTNQTSMYLCASSFLQNTGELFFGEGSRLTVL.

Relative to its sample, this clonotype is medium-sized (0.01 to 0.1%). The V call is TRBV25-1, the J call TRBJ2-1, with 8 bases aligning to TRBD1. The CDR3 runs to 16 residues. CDR1 and CDR2 (germline): MGHDK, SYGVNS. J gave up 7 bases and V 3 bases, and 11 bases lay outside the gene matches. CDR3 DNA sequence: TGTGCCAGCAGTGATAAGGGGGACAGGAGGATTAATGAGCAGTTCTTC. The encoded protein is CASSDKGDRRINEQFF.

This clonotype appeared many times. The gene calls are TRBV2 and TRBJ2-7; D remains ambiguous. Germline V lookup: CDR1 SNHLY, CDR2 FYNNEI. Trimming shortened V by 2 bases and J by 0 bases, and 8 bases separated the two germline ends. The CDR3 extends over 14 amino acids. CDR3 DNA: TGTGCCAGCAGTGAATACGAGAGCTCCTACGAGCAGTACTTC. Translated, it gives CASSEYESSYEQYF.

In this sample, this clonotype turned up many times. This chain connects TRBV2 to TRBJ2-3; 8 bases line up with TRBD1. With 6 bases clipped from V and 4 bases from J, the junction kept 3 bases outside the gene matches. The V gene's germline CDR1 is SNHLY and CDR2 FYNNEI. This CDR3 is 13 amino acids long. This chain's CDR3 is CASSTDRADTQYF. In DNA form, the CDR3 reads TGTGCCAGCAGCACGGACAGGGCAGATACGCAGTATTTT.

This clonotype has only a few counts. This chain links TRBV5-5 with TRBJ2-1, with a tentative D call TRBD2 (6 bases). Trimming left V 4 bases short and J 5 bases short, with 10 bases between. Germline CDR1 reads SGHKS; CDR2 reads YYEKEE (reference sequence). This CDR3 region has 13 residues. CDR3 DNA sequence: TGTGCCAGCAGCCGGGAGTTCGACAATGAGCAGTTCTTC. Translating it yields CASSREFDNEQFF.

The table lists this clonotype with many counts. This rearrangement joins TRBV20-1 to TRBJ2-7; D perhaps matches TRBD2 (5 bases). The V and J ends lost 5 bases and 3 bases respectively, with 17 bases between them. The CDR3 loop spans 14 amino acids. Per germline, CDR1 DFQATT and CDR2 SNEGSKA (reference sequence). This CDR3 is CSAFLPPGDYEQYF. The CDR3 nucleotides are TGCAGTGCTTTCCTTCCCCCCGGGGACTACGAGCAGTACTTC.

There are a few counts of this clonotype. The chain couples TRBV7-2 to TRBJ2-6; perhaps TRBD1 as D (5 bases). The CDR3 loop spans 17 amino acids. Germline values: CDR1 SGHTA, CDR2 FQGNSA. Trimming removed 2 bases from V and 1 base from J, with 12 bases in between. This CDR3 reads CASSLTTAGSGANVLTF. CDR3 DNA sequence: TGTGCCAGCAGCTTAACTACAGCAGGGTCTGGGGCCAACGTCCTGACTTTC.

The sample holds a few counts of this clonotype. This sequence joins TRBV5-1 and TRBJ1-2; 10 nucleotides align to TRBD1. Germline CDR1 is SGHRS and CDR2 is YFSETQ. CDR3 length: 15 amino acids. V lost 4 bases and J lost 4; bases outside the gene matches: 7. CDR3 residues: CASSPEDRGIYGYTF. The CDR3 nucleotides are TGCGCCAGCAGCCCAGAGGACAGGGGGATCTATGGCTACACCTTC.

The V and J genes are TRBV7-2 and TRBJ1-6; D gene uncertain. Trimming pared 6 bases from V and 11 bases from J, leaving 26 bases between. The CDR3 has 17 amino acids. Germline values: CDR1 SGHTA, CDR2 FQGNSA. CDR3 protein: CASRRNQKLSAAAPLHF. The CDR3 nucleotides read TGTGCCAGCAGACGTAATCAAAAATTGAGTGCTGCAGCACCCCTCCACTTT.

This clonotype was observed a few times. CDR3 DNA sequence: TGTGCCAGCAGTGAAGCGCGATTGTCCGGGGGCGGCTACACCTTC. It codes for CASSEARLSGGGYTF. The chain joins TRBV6-1 to TRBJ1-2, with D possibly being TRBD1 (6 bases). Germline V gene sequence: CDR1 MNHNS, CDR2 SASEGT. V dropped 0 bases and J dropped 8 bases, with 16 bases sitting between them. This CDR3 has 15 residues.

This clonotype was seen many times. V usage is TRBV5-1 and J usage is TRBJ1-1; D may be TRBD1 (5 bases). There are 15 residues in the CDR3. V lost 2 bases and J 0 bases, leaving 11 bases between the germline ends. Germline values: CDR1 SGHRS, CDR2 YFSETQ. CDR3 bases: TGCGCCAGCAGCTTTGGGGCAACCATGAACACTGAAGCTTTCTTT. The encoded protein is CASSFGATMNTEAFF.

This clonotype has a count of ten or more. The chain recombines TRBV6-1 with TRBJ2-2, with no clear D. The V gene lost 8 bases and the J gene lost 6 bases, with 7 bases spanning the gap. The CDR3 is 11 residues long. Germline assignment: CDR1 MNHNS and CDR2 SASEGT. In nucleotides, the CDR3 is TGTGCCAGCGACCGTTCCGGGGAGCTGTTTTTT. Translating it yields CASDRSGELFF.

This chain joins TRBV7-9 and TRBJ1-3; D uncertain. This CDR3 region has 14 residues. The germline V gene has CDR1 SEHNR and CDR2 FQNEAQ (reference sequence). The germline V and J ends were trimmed by 1 base and 0 bases, with 4 bases remaining between them. The chain's CDR3 is CASSLGVSGNTIYF. CDR3 in DNA: TGTGCCAGCAGCTTAGGCGTCTCTGGAAACACCATATATTTT.

Remarks on this clonotype: A junction boundary mismatches the germline segment, possibly from a read error. This sequence joins TRBV11-2 and TRBJ2-1; TRBD1 matches 7 bases. The CDR3 is 17 amino acids. Germline V CDR1 and CDR2: SGHAT, FQNNGV. The CDR3 reads CASCLEWVRQGVFEQFF. The CDR3 DNA follows: TGTGCCAGCTGCTTGGAATGGGTGAGGCAGGGGGTTTTTGAGCAGTTCTTC.

This clonotype occurred many times. The rearrangement uses TRBV18 and TRBJ1-1; D remains unclear. Trimming took 4 bases from V and 5 from J, leaving 11 bases between them. This CDR3 has 13 amino acids. Germline lookup yields CDR1 KGHSH and CDR2 LQKENI. The CDR3: CASSLSESTEAFF. CDR3 nucleotide sequence: TGTGCCAGCTCACTTTCCGAGAGTACTGAAGCTTTCTTT.

This clonotype was seen more than once but under ten times. V and J are TRBV29-1 and TRBJ1-2, with 10 nucleotides matching TRBD1. The CDR3 is made up of 14 amino acids. CDR1 SQVTM and CDR2 ANQGSEA come from the germline V gene. Trimming at V came to 7 bases and at J to 5 bases, leaving 10 bases not matched to a gene. The chain's CDR3 is CSASGTGDLYGYTF. DNA for the CDR3: TGCAGCGCTTCCGGGACAGGGGACCTATATGGCTACACCTTC.

This clonotype was observed a few times. This sequence joins TRBV5-1 and TRBJ2-5, with 11 positions matching TRBD2. Per germline, CDR1 SGHRS and CDR2 YFSETQ. There are 17 residues in the CDR3. V lost 0 bases and J lost 5; bases outside the gene matches: 9. CDR3 in amino acids: CASSLASGGLTGETQYF. The CDR3 DNA reads TGCGCCAGCAGCTTGGCTAGCGGGGGGCTTACGGGGGAGACCCAGTACTTC.

This chain connects TRBV5-4 to TRBJ2-1; 10 bases are a match to TRBD1. Germline V gene sequence: CDR1 SGHNT, CDR2 YYREEE (reference sequence). Germline trimming cut 0 bases from V and 7 bases from J; bases unmatched to any gene: 7. The CDR3 sequence is 16 residues long. The CDR3 sequence is CASSLGGGQGWNEQFF. The DNA for the CDR3 is TGTGCCAGCAGCTTGGGAGGGGGACAGGGGTGGAATGAGCAGTTCTTC.

V is TRBV25-1 and J is TRBJ1-2, with 7 bases lining up with TRBD1. Trimming removed 3 bases from V and 4 bases from J; junction bases left unmatched: 5. The length of the CDR3 is 14 residues. Per the germline V gene, CDR1 is MGHDK and CDR2 is SYGVNS. CDR3 coding DNA: TGTGCCAGCAGTGAGGGGACAGCCGTCTATGGCTACACCTTC. Amino acid sequence: CASSEGTAVYGYTF.

This clonotype was seen repeatedly, ten times or more. The gene calls are TRBV12-3 or TRBV12-4 and TRBJ2-7; no definite D call. This CDR3 spans 13 amino acids. Trimming cost V 4 bases and J 6 bases, with 13 bases left between them. CDR3 sequence reads: CASSYQEASEQYF. DNA for the CDR3: TGTGCCAGCAGTTACCAAGAAGCGAGCGAGCAGTACTTC.

This chain uses TRBV20-1 with TRBJ2-7; 13 bases agree with TRBD2. The CDR3 has 15 amino acids. With V trimmed by 4 bases and J by 4 bases, 7 bases remained unmatched. Germline CDR1 DFQATT, CDR2 SNEGSKA (reference sequence). As DNA, the CDR3 is TGCAGTGCTATCCCGACTAGCGGGAGGAGATACGAGCAGTACTTC. Its protein is CSAIPTSGRRYEQYF.

This clonotype was found a few times. The chain couples TRBV19 to TRBJ2-6, with TRBD2 as a possible D gene (5 bases). The CDR3 loop spans 16 amino acids. The germline V gene has CDR1 LNHDA and CDR2 SQIVND (reference sequence). The V and J ends lost 5 bases and 0 bases respectively, with 11 bases between them. The CDR3 sequence is CASSEGTPSGANVLTF. The CDR3 DNA sequence: TGTGCCAGTAGTGAGGGTACACCCTCTGGGGCCAACGTCCTGACTTTC. Using reference TRBV19 and TRBJ2-6 for the parts outside the CDR3, the full variable domain is DGGITQSPKYLFRKEGQNVTLSCEQNLNHDAMYWYRQDPGQGLRLIYYSQIVNDFQKGDIAEGYSVSREKKESFPLTVTSAQKNPTAFYLCASSEGTPSGANVLTFGAGSRLTVL.

The CDR3: CSAGSTGNSNQPQHF. The DNA for the CDR3 is TGCAGTGCTGGATCTACAGGGAATAGCAATCAGCCCCAGCATTTT. The V call is TRBV20-1, the J call TRBJ1-5; weak D call: TRBD1 (6 bases). The length of the CDR3 is 15 residues. V was shortened by 5 bases and J by 0 bases, with 14 bases between the two germline ends. Germline values: CDR1 DFQATT, CDR2 SNEGSKA (reference sequence).

This clonotype has at least ten counts. The chain has TRBV7-9 and TRBJ2-3, with D perhaps TRBD2 (6 bases). Germline lookup yields CDR1 SEHNR and CDR2 FQNEAQ (reference sequence). The CDR3 has 15 residues. V shed 1 base and J shed 0 bases, with 8 bases lying between them. Here the CDR3 DNA reads TGTGCCAGCAGCTTAGGGGGGGACAGCACAGATACGCAGTATTTT. Translated, it gives CASSLGGDSTDTQYF.